Listed here are 24 T cell receptor beta chains from one sample, sequenced in a study of blood T cell repertoires in COVID-19. Using immunoSEQ multiplex PCR, the repertoire was profiled, and TCRdb retains in-frame clones only, with some absent. The sample holds about 350,000 clones, almost 90% seen once. Sequenced material: peripheral blood. The receptors were gathered from a woman in her seventies with COVID-19, enrolled during active disease.

This clone has just one count. V usage is TRBV5-8 and J usage is TRBJ1-5; 9 bases align to TRBD1. The CDR3 spans 15 residues. The V gene end was trimmed by 4 bases and the J gene end by 4 bases; junction bases not matched to a gene: 6. Germline loops: CDR1 SGHTS, CDR2 YDEGEE. DNA of the CDR3: TGTGCCAGCAGCCCCGTGACAGGGGGAAATCAGCCCCAGCATTTT. This translates into CASSPVTGGNQPQHF.

The rearrangement links TRBV2 to TRBJ1-5; 9 bases match TRBD1. Trimming removed 6 bases from V and 5 bases from J; junction bases left unmatched: 8. The CDR3 covers 15 residues. Germline loops: CDR1 SNHLY, CDR2 FYNNEI. For the CDR3, the DNA is TGTGCCAGCAGGGGGGACAGGGCAATATATCAGCCCCAGCATTTT. Its protein is CASRGDRAIYQPQHF.

The V call is TRBV3-1 (or the pseudogene TRBV3-2), the J call TRBJ2-7; the D gene is possibly TRBD1 (5 bases). The CDR3 has 14 amino acids. The germline V gene has CDR1 LGHDT and CDR2 YNNKEL (reference sequence). The germline V and J ends were trimmed by 2 bases and 1 base, with 9 bases remaining between them. CDR3 residues: CASSQTGSSYEQYF. DNA for the CDR3: TGTGCCAGCAGCCAAACAGGCTCTTCCTACGAGCAGTACTTC.

In its sample, this clone was seen once. The gene calls are TRBV10-3 and TRBJ2-1; 9 positions match TRBD2. In germline, CDR1 is ENHRY, CDR2 SYGVKD. After removal of 4 bases from V and 8 bases from J, the junction contained 6 bases not matched to a gene. There are 14 residues in the CDR3. The CDR3 loop is CAISVAGAGYEQFF. The CDR3 bases are TGTGCCATCAGTGTAGCGGGGGCAGGATATGAGCAGTTCTTC.

The chain couples TRBV13 to TRBJ2-1; D perhaps matches TRBD1 (5 bases). Per the germline V gene, CDR1 is PRHDT and CDR2 is FYEKMQ (reference sequence). Trimming removed 4 bases from V and 3 bases from J, with 10 bases in between. The CDR3 has 14 residues. Here the CDR3 reads CASSSPGFYNEQFF. CDR3 DNA sequence: TGTGCCAGCAGCTCCCCAGGGTTCTACAATGAGCAGTTCTTC.

This chain joins TRBV28 and TRBJ1-2, with TRBD1 matching 7 bases. The J segment lost 12 bases and the V segment lost 5 bases, leaving 9 bases of the junction unmatched. The CDR3 sequence is 12 residues long. Germline assignment: CDR1 MDHEN and CDR2 SYDVKM. The CDR3 nucleotides are TGTGCCAGCAGTCGGGGGACAGCCGGGGACACCTTC. Translated: CASSRGTAGDTF.

V gene TRBV19 combines with J gene TRBJ1-1; the D gene is possibly TRBD1 (5 bases). The V gene's germline CDR1 is LNHDA and CDR2 SQIVND (reference sequence). Trimming cost V 4 bases and J 11 bases, with 20 bases left between them. The CDR3 has 14 residues. CDR3 in amino acids: CASSTTGGSASAFF. In DNA, the CDR3 is TGTGCCAGTAGTACCACAGGAGGGTCTGCTTCGGCTTTCTTT.

The gene calls are TRBV4-3 and TRBJ1-5; D gene ambiguous. V lost 0 bases and J lost 11, with 14 bases in between. The CDR3 sequence is 14 residues long. The germline gives CDR1 LGHNA, CDR2 YSLEER. Here the CDR3 reads CASSQDGGRESQHF. In DNA form, the CDR3 reads TGCGCCAGCAGCCAAGATGGTGGGCGGGAGTCCCAGCATTTT.

This clone was seen a few times. The CDR3 coding sequence is TGTGCCAGCAGTTTCGGCAGGGCAGGAGGCTACACCTTC. Its protein product is CASSFGRAGGYTF. The rearrangement joins TRBV12-3 or TRBV12-4 to TRBJ1-2; D perhaps matches TRBD1 (5 bases). The V end was cut by 3 bases, the J end by 8 bases, with 13 bases between. The CDR3 length is 13 residues.

V gene TRBV7-8 combines with J gene TRBJ2-1, with TRBD1 matching over 7 bases. The CDR3 loop spans 16 amino acids. CDR1 SGHVS and CDR2 FQNEAQ come from the germline V gene. J lost 1 base, V lost 6 bases, and 9 bases had no gene match. As DNA, the CDR3 is TGTGCCAGCAGTTCTGAGACAGGGACGTCCTACAATGAGCAGTTCTTC. Translated: CASSSETGTSYNEQFF.

The chain carries TRBV4-3 and TRBJ1-5; D perhaps matches TRBD1 (5 bases). Germline CDR1 is LGHNA and CDR2 is YSLEER. This CDR3 has 14 residues. V shed 4 bases and J shed 6 bases, with 13 bases lying between them. CDR3 residues: CASSPRRGSQPQHF. The DNA of the CDR3 is TGCGCCAGCAGCCCCCGCCGGGGGAGTCAGCCCCAGCATTTT.

The gene calls are TRBV6-2 or TRBV6-3 and TRBJ1-1; TRBD1 matches 8 bases. The CDR3 spans 16 residues. Germline assignment: CDR1 MNHEY and CDR2 SVGEGT. J gave up 0 bases and V 6 bases, and 9 bases lay outside the gene matches. The CDR3: CASSRGQGIMNTEAFF. In nucleotides, the CDR3 is TGTGCCAGCAGCCGCGGACAGGGAATAATGAACACTGAAGCTTTCTTT.

The chain couples TRBV9 to TRBJ1-5; TRBD1 agrees at 8 bases. The CDR3 is made up of 16 amino acids. With V trimmed by 4 bases and J by 4 bases, 10 bases remained unmatched. Germline V gives CDR1 SGDLS, CDR2 YYNGEE. The CDR3 DNA is TGTGCCAGCAGCCCAGGACAGGGATCGGTAAATCAGCCCCAGCATTTT. As protein: CASSPGQGSVNQPQHF.

The chain has TRBV27 and TRBJ1-1, with D unresolved. The CDR3 extends over 13 amino acids. The V end lost 5 bases, the J end lost 8 bases, and 15 bases lay between the germline ends. The germline V gene encodes CDR1 MNHEY and CDR2 SMNVEV (reference sequence). CDR3 residues: CASSAGSKIEAFF. The CDR3, as DNA: TGTGCCAGCAGTGCCGGGAGTAAAATAGAAGCTTTCTTT.

The gene calls are TRBV4-1 and TRBJ1-2; unclear D gene. Germline CDR1 reads MGHRA; CDR2 reads YSYEKL. V lost 0 bases, J lost 6 bases, and 8 bases lay in between. The length of the CDR3 is 13 residues. CDR3 DNA: TGCGCCAGCAGCCAAGAGGACGGGAATGGCTACACCTTC. Its protein is CASSQEDGNGYTF.

This clone occurred a few times. V is TRBV2 and J is TRBJ1-5; TRBD1 aligns across 7 bases. The CDR3 is made up of 12 amino acids. Looked up from germline, CDR1 is SNHLY and CDR2 is FYNNEI. V trimming: 6 bases; J trimming: 4 bases; junction bases outside the gene matches: 0. The CDR3: CASRTGNQPQHF. In DNA form, the CDR3 reads TGTGCCAGCAGGACAGGGAATCAGCCCCAGCATTTT. The whole variable domain, remainder taken from reference TRBV2 and TRBJ1-5, is EPEVTQTPSHQVTQMGQEVILRCVPISNHLYFYWYRQILGQKVEFLVSFYNNEISEKSEIFDDQFSVERPDGSNFTLKIRSTKLEDSAMYFCASRTGNQPQHFGDGTRLSIL.

The CDR3 nucleotides read TGTGCCAGCAGTCGCGGCGGTCCCCCCTACGAGCAGTACTTC. Translated, it gives CASSRGGPPYEQYF. The J gene is TRBJ2-7, the V gene TRBV6-2 or TRBV6-3; D uncertain. Germline CDR1 MNHEY, CDR2 SVGEGT. Trimming pared 5 bases from V and 2 bases from J, leaving 13 bases between. The CDR3 consists of 14 residues.

V and J are TRBV7-8 and TRBJ1-6; D is uncertain. The CDR3 spans 13 residues. V was pared by 9 bases and J by 9 bases, with 15 bases between. From germline, CDR1 is SGHVS and CDR2 FQNEAQ. This chain's CDR3 is CASSEAYGSPLHF. DNA for the CDR3: TGTGCCAGTTCAGAGGCTTACGGTTCACCCCTCCACTTT.

CDR3 loop: CASSQVNTNTEAFF. Here the CDR3 DNA reads TGCGCCAGCAGCCAAGTTAACACGAACACTGAAGCTTTCTTT. The gene calls are TRBV4-1 and TRBJ1-1, with D unclear. CDR1 is MGHRA and CDR2 is YSYEKL in the germline V gene. Trimming took off 1 base at V and 1 base at J, with 7 bases between the two ends. The CDR3 extends over 14 amino acids.

The V and J genes are TRBV5-5 and TRBJ1-1; D perhaps matches TRBD1 (6 bases). The CDR3 has 13 residues. V lost 4 bases and J 7 bases, leaving 14 bases between the germline ends. Germline loops: CDR1 SGHKS, CDR2 YYEKEE (reference sequence). The CDR3 nucleotides read TGTGCCAGCAGCCCTTTCGGACAGATTGAAGCTTTCTTT. Protein sequence: CASSPFGQIEAFF.

The chain combines TRBV4-1 with TRBJ1-6, with TRBD1 identical over 9 bases. V was clipped by 3 bases and J by 0 bases; unmatched bases: 6. The CDR3 extends over 18 amino acids. Germline V lookup: CDR1 MGHRA, CDR2 YSYEKL. The CDR3 is CASSHPGQGNSYNSPLHF. The CDR3 nucleotides read TGCGCCAGCAGCCACCCGGGACAGGGTAACTCCTATAATTCACCCCTCCACTTT.

J is TRBJ2-1 and V is TRBV27; a weak D match, TRBD1 (6 bases). The CDR3 covers 19 residues. Trimming cost V 8 bases and J 5 bases, with 31 bases left between them. Germline V gives CDR1 MNHEY, CDR2 SMNVEV (reference sequence). This CDR3 is CASLPRGHAPPGSHNEQFF. DNA of the CDR3: TGTGCCAGCCTTCCCCGGGGACACGCACCACCGGGATCCCACAATGAGCAGTTCTTC.

The gene calls are TRBV7-2 and TRBJ1-5; no reliable D call. Germline V gene sequence: CDR1 SGHTA, CDR2 FQGNSA. CDR3 size: 15 residues. V was cut by 1 base and J by 6 bases, with 13 bases left in between. CDR3 protein: CASSLVVSFVQPQHF. Here the CDR3 DNA reads TGTGCCAGCAGCTTAGTAGTGAGTTTCGTTCAGCCCCAGCATTTT.

This clone was counted once. V usage is TRBV28 and J usage is TRBJ2-7; TRBD2 might be the D (6 bases). The germline gives CDR1 MDHEN, CDR2 SYDVKM. Trimming shortened V by 6 bases and J by 0 bases, and 12 bases separated the two germline ends. This CDR3 is 14 amino acids long. CDR3 loop: CASRPGLHSYEQYF. Here the CDR3 DNA reads TGTGCCAGCAGACCGGGACTGCACTCCTACGAGCAGTACTTC.